This paragraph covers one T cell receptor (beta chain) sequence. The clone's antigen remains unknown. Qualities for individual bases were not recorded, and no much larger clone is one base off. The data are from a study of CD8 T cells in ankylosing spondylitis (dated by TCRdb to about 2017). At the level of the whole study: T cell receptor beta repertoires were profiled in healthy donors and ankylosing spondylitis patients so that disease-linked TCR variants could be found. The full study cohort was made up of about 25 ankylosing spondylitis patients and some 100 healthy donors. Peripheral blood samples were taken, and synovial fluid was additionally collected from ankylosing spondylitis patients. Overall results and qualifications from the work: Some motif variants were previously reported in synovial fluid and blood of reactive arthritis patients, suggesting common disease-initiation mechanisms. In peripheral blood, the disease-linked clones were found at relatively low frequencies and had a CD8+ phenotype. According to the report, matched synovial fluid samples from ankylosing spondylitis patients were significantly enriched for the disease-linked clones. Blood from ankylosing spondylitis patients appeared to be characterized by a TCR beta motif made up of about 8 highly homologous amino acid variants.

From the cysteine up to the phenylalanine, the CDR3 has a length of 16 residues. Only the CDR3 region is kept as DNA, spanning 48 bases read in frame from base 1. The germline V gene specifies SGHRS as CDR1 and YFSETQ as CDR2. V and J are trimmed by 0 bases and 0 bases, and the gene matches miss 5 bases of the junction. TCRdb names Illumina HiSeq 2500 as the instrument used. TCR beta libraries were prepared by quantitative 5'-RACE with molecular barcodes. Under the source paper's analysis protocol: Disease-linked TCR variants were identified with a new computational method built on a probabilistic model of VDJ rearrangement. In TCRdb, the public reads were trimmed at Q25 with fastp and aligned with MiXCR, with productive beta chains retained. Every entry covers one CDR3 protein and lists the most common genes and DNA from its rows. The V and J calls here are based on TCRdb, not the publication. Recorded for this sample are 200,000 or so distinct CDR3 sequences; roughly 24% of them occurred a single time. The biggest ten clones account for about 6.9% of the sample.

Sequencing used blood, either unsorted or a sorted T cell fraction (not recorded which). The sequence was collected from a male donor with ankylosing spondylitis or in good health (not recorded which). The rearrangement joined TRBV5-1 to TRBJ2-5; the central 7 bases match TRBD2. The CDR3 in this case is CASSLALRGNQETQYF. The DNA reads as follows: TGCGCCAGCAGCTTGGCCTTGCGGGGGAACCAAGAGACCCAGTACTTC. The CDR3 plus the reference TRBV5-1 and TRBJ2-5 genes for the other parts give the full variable domain: KAGVTQTPRYLIKTRGQQVTLSCSPISGHRSVSWYQQTPGQGLQFLFEYFSETQRNKGNFPGRFSGRQFSNSRSEMNVSTLELGDSALYLCASSLALRGNQETQYFGPGTRLLVL.